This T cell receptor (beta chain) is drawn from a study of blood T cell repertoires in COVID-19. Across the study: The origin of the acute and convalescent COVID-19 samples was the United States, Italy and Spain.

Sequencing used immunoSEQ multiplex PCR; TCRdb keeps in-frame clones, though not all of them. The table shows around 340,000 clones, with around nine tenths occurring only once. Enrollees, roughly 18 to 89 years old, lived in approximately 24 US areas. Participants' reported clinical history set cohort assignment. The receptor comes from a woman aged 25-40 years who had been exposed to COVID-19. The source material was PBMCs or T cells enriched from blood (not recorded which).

Written as DNA, the CDR3 is TGTGCCAGCAACCCGGAGGGGGGGCACGGGGAGACCCAGTACTTC. Translation gives CASNPEGGHGETQYF. This rearrangement joins TRBV2 to TRBJ2-5, with D perhaps TRBD2 (7 bases). V lost 7 bases to trimming and J lost 5 bases, with 20 bases between them. CDR3 length equals 15 residues. The germline CDR1 and CDR2 sequences are SNHLY and FYNNEI.